These T cell receptor beta chains were read from a single sample in a study of CD8 T cells in Susac syndrome. TCRdb reprocessed the immunoSEQ multiplex PCR reads via MiXCR and lists one record per CDR3 protein. The data hold 150,000 to 200,000 distinct CDR3 sequences, with 85% to 95% observed a single time. Sequencing was performed on CD4+ T cells from PBMCs. The source is a human donor in good health. Each CDR3 is given with its conserved first and last residue. D genes are given only for firm matches. Some rows mark clone size as missing; the rest say once, few, many or name a class of expanded clone.

V,size,J,D,DNA,CDR3
TRBV27,.,TRBJ2-3,TRBD2,TGTGCCAGCAGTCCCGGACTAGCGGGAGGGAGCACAGATACGCAGTATTTT,CASSPGLAGGSTDTQYF
TRBV12-3/TRBV12-4,.,TRBJ1-3,.,TGTGCCAGCAGTTTGGGGGCGGGCGGAAACACCATATATTTT,CASSLGAGGNTIYF
TRBV7-2,.,TRBJ2-6,.,TGTGCCAGCACCGCGGGACGAATCCAGGGCGGGGCCAACGTCCTGACTTTC,CASTAGRIQGGANVLTF
TRBV5-6,.,TRBJ2-7,TRBD1,TGTGCCAGCAGCGCCGGGACAGGGGGGTCATACGAGCAGTACTTC,CASSAGTGGSYEQYF
TRBV19,once,TRBJ1-1,.,TGTGCCAGTAGTATAGATCTATCCGGGCTTGAAGCTTTCTTT,CASSIDLSGLEAFF
TRBV9,.,TRBJ2-1,TRBD2,TGTGCCAGCAGCGTAGGGCCAGCGGGAATCAACAATGAGCAGTTCTTC,CASSVGPAGINNEQFF
TRBV30,.,TRBJ2-3,TRBD2,TGTGCCTCACCGGGACTAGCGGGAGATACGCAGTATTTT,CASPGLAGDTQYF
TRBV20-1,once,TRBJ2-7,.,TGCAGTGCTAGGGGCAGCGAGCAGTACTTC,CSARGSEQYF
TRBV27,.,TRBJ2-7,TRBD2,TGTGCCAGCAGTAGGGATCTAGCGGGAGTATCGCGGGAGCAGTACTTC,CASSRDLAGVSREQYF
TRBV12-3/TRBV12-4,.,TRBJ2-6,.,TGTGCCAGCAGTTTGGGGGTGGGGGCCAACGTCCTGACTTTC,CASSLGVGANVLTF
TRBV20-1,.,TRBJ2-7,TRBD2,TGCAGTGCCCGCTTTCTAGCGGGAGGGCCCCGCGAGCAGTACTTC,CSARFLAGGPREQYF
TRBV6-5,.,TRBJ2-5,TRBD1,TGTGCCAGCAGCGTGGACAGGGGGGTTGAAGAGACCCAGTACTTC,CASSVDRGVEETQYF
TRBV7-9,.,TRBJ1-4,.,TGTGCCAGTTCCGAGGCCCGGGGGCCGAATGAAAAACTGTTTTTT,CASSEARGPNEKLFF
TRBV27,.,TRBJ1-4,.,TGTGCCAGCAGTCGAGGGATTAATGAAAAACTGTTTTTT,CASSRGINEKLFF
TRBV5-1,once,TRBJ2-2,TRBD2,TGCGCCAGCAGCCGAGAGCGGGAGAAGACCGGGGAGCTGTTTTTT,CASSREREKTGELFF
TRBV30,.,TRBJ2-7,.,TGTGCCTGGAGTGTAAATCGCCAGTTCAGAGCCGAGCAGTACTTC,CAWSVNRQFRAEQYF
TRBV7-2,once,TRBJ2-7,TRBD1,TGTGCCAGCACCGTGACAGGGGGCAATTTGTGGGAGCAGTACTTC,CASTVTGGNLWEQYF
TRBV30,.,TRBJ2-1,.,TGTGCCTGGAGTGTAAGCTGGATCAATGAGCAGTTCTTC,CAWSVSWINEQFF
TRBV20-1,.,TRBJ2-1,.,TGCAGTGCTGAGAATAATGAGCAGTTCTTC,CSAENNEQFF
TRBV6-2/TRBV6-3,once,TRBJ2-7,TRBD2,TGTGCCAGCAGTTACTCCGGACTAGCGGGAGATACGAGTGCCTACGAGCAGTACTTC,CASSYSGLAGDTSAYEQYF
TRBV20-1,.,TRBJ1-5,.,TGCAGTGCTGTTCGTTGGGGTCAGCCCCAGCATTTT,CSAVRWGQPQHF
TRBV28,.,TRBJ2-1,.,TGTGCCACCGTTCGGGGAGGTGGCAATGAGCAGTTCTTC,CATVRGGGNEQFF
TRBV28,.,TRBJ2-7,TRBD2,TGTGCCAGCCCCTCGTCGGGACTAGCGGGAGAAAGCCACGAGCAGTACTTC,CASPSSGLAGESHEQYF
TRBV24-1,once,TRBJ2-1,TRBD2,TGTGCCACCAGTGATTTGAGGCCTAGCGGCTACAATGAGCAGTTCTTC,CATSDLRPSGYNEQFF
TRBV18,.,TRBJ1-1,TRBD1,TGTGCCAGCTCGACGACAGGGCTTACTGAAGCTTTCTTT,CASSTTGLTEAFF
TRBV29-1,once,TRBJ2-5,TRBD2,TGCAGCGTCCGCCCTAGCGGTCAAGAGACCCAGTACTTC,CSVRPSGQETQYF
TRBV4-3,.,TRBJ2-5,.,TGCGCCAGCAGCCAAGAGGGAGAGACCCAGTACTTC,CASSQEGETQYF
TRBV12-3/TRBV12-4,.,TRBJ2-2,.,TGTGCCAGCAGCCCCCCTTGGCCCACCGGCACCGGGGAGCTGTTTTTT,CASSPPWPTGTGELFF
TRBV29-1,once,TRBJ2-1,.,TGCAGCGTTGAAGGGACGGGTCACTACAATGAGCAGTTCTTC,CSVEGTGHYNEQFF
TRBV28,.,TRBJ2-1,.,TGTGCCAGCGGGGTATCCTACAATGAGCAGTTCTTC,CASGVSYNEQFF
TRBV12-3/TRBV12-4,once,TRBJ2-5,TRBD2,TGTGCCAGCAGCCTAGGACTAGCGGAGCAAGAGACCCAGTACTTC,CASSLGLAEQETQYF
TRBV28,.,TRBJ1-1,TRBD1,TGTGCCAGCACTCAACGGACAGGCGAAGCTTTCTTT,CASTQRTGEAFF
TRBV30,.,TRBJ2-2,.,TGTGCCTGGAGAAGGGTAGGGGAGCTGTTTTTT,CAWRRVGELFF
TRBV20-1,.,TRBJ2-5,.,TGCAGTGCTAGATTCGGGGCCCAAGAGACCCAGTACTTC,CSARFGAQETQYF
TRBV20-1,once,TRBJ1-5,.,TGCAGTGCTACCCTGGGGTCCAATCAGCCCCAGCATTTT,CSATLGSNQPQHF
TRBV28,few,TRBJ2-5,TRBD1,TGTGCCAGCAGGGCAGGGGGTGGGGAGACCCAGTACTTC,CASRAGGGETQYF
TRBV28,once,TRBJ1-2,TRBD1,TGTGCCAGCAGACCTACGGGACAGCTCTTCGGCTACACCTTC,CASRPTGQLFGYTF
TRBV12-3/TRBV12-4,.,TRBJ2-7,.,TGTGCCAGCAGTTCGGCCTGGCGCGAGCAGTACTTC,CASSSAWREQYF
TRBV5-4,.,TRBJ2-3,TRBD2,TGTGCCAGCAGCGCCCCGGGACTAGCGGGAGTAAAGGATACGCAGTATTTT,CASSAPGLAGVKDTQYF
TRBV3-1,.,TRBJ2-1,.,TGTGCCAGCAGCCAAGGGCCAGCTCCTTCCTACAATGAGCAGTTCTTC,CASSQGPAPSYNEQFF
TRBV19,.,TRBJ1-5,.,TGTGCCAGTAGTGCGGGTACAGGGTTACGGCAGCCCCAGCATTTT,CASSAGTGLRQPQHF
TRBV29-1,.,TRBJ1-2,.,TGCAGCGTTGACGGGGCGGACCAAAGAGATTTCTTC,CSVDGADQRDFF
TRBV7-9,.,TRBJ2-5,.,TGTGCCAGCAGCCCGGACAGCCAAGAGACCCAGTACTTC,CASSPDSQETQYF
TRBV2,.,TRBJ2-6,.,TGTGCCAGCAGTGAAGCGAGGGGTGCTGGGGCCAACGTCCTGACTTTC,CASSEARGAGANVLTF
TRBV7-2,.,TRBJ2-1,.,TGTGCCAGCAGCTTGTGGGGGACTGAGGCCGATGAGCAGTTCTTC,CASSLWGTEADEQFF
TRBV29-1,.,TRBJ2-2,.,TGCAGCGGTGGACAAGCGAACACCGGGGAGCTGTTTTTT,CSGGQANTGELFF